Following are 10 T cell receptor beta chains from one sample sequenced in a study of T cell repertoires in cytomegalovirus infection. TCRdb reprocessed the reads via MiXCR and lists one record per CDR3 protein. This table holds 230,000 or so distinct CDR3 sequences, over 15% found once. The sequencing input was CD8+ T cells from PBMCs. These receptors came from a human donor in good health (CMV status not recorded). Some clones in this sample may be carry-over from other donors' samples.

At least ten counts were recorded for this clonotype. The rearrangement uses TRBV28 and TRBJ2-7, with a possible D match to TRBD1 (5 bases). V was shortened by 6 bases and J by 0 bases, with 12 bases between the two germline ends. Germline V lookup: CDR1 MDHEN, CDR2 SYDVKM. The CDR3 totals 14 residues. The CDR3 region is CASRHRILSYEQYF. Here the CDR3 DNA reads TGTGCCAGCAGGCACAGGATCCTCTCCTACGAGCAGTACTTC.

The J gene is TRBJ2-5, the V gene TRBV7-2, with TRBD1 as a possible D gene (5 bases). Trimming removed 3 bases from V and 7 bases from J, with 18 bases in between. CDR1 is SGHTA and CDR2 is FQGNSA in the germline V gene. CDR3 length equals 15 residues. The CDR3 nucleotides are TGTGCCAGCAGCTTGTCAGGGCCAGGGTGGGGGACCCAGTACTTC. Translated, it gives CASSLSGPGWGTQYF. The full variable domain, its missing parts supplied by reference TRBV7-2 and TRBJ2-5, is GAGVSQSPSNKVTEKGKDVELRCDPISGHTALYWYRQSLGQGLEFLIYFQGNSAPDKSGLPSDRFSAERTGGSVSTLTIQRTQQEDSAVYLCASSLSGPGWGTQYFGPGTRLLVL.

The chain is built from TRBV28 and TRBJ1-6, with 9 positions matching TRBD1. The length of the CDR3 is 15 residues. Germline V gene sequence: CDR1 MDHEN, CDR2 SYDVKM. Unmatched junction bases numbered 9, after V lost 6 bases and J lost 9 bases. The CDR3 spells CASRLDRGASSPLHF. The CDR3 DNA is TGTGCCAGCAGGCTGGACAGGGGCGCAAGTTCACCCCTCCACTTT. Full variable domain (missing parts from reference TRBV28 and TRBJ1-6): DVKVTQSSRYLVKRTGEKVFLECVQDMDHENMFWYRQDPGLGLRLIYFSYDVKMKEKGDIPEGYSVSREKKERFSLILESASTNQTSMYLCASRLDRGASSPLHFGNGTRLTVT.

This clonotype came up many times. The V gene is TRBV6-5, the J gene TRBJ1-1, with a weak D call TRBD1 (6 bases). The CDR3 extends over 14 amino acids. Germline loops: CDR1 MNHEY, CDR2 SVGAGI. V gave up 7 bases and J gave up 0 bases, with 12 bases separating them. The CDR3 DNA is TGTGCCAGCACCAAGACAGGCTTGAACACTGAAGCTTTCTTT. This encodes CASTKTGLNTEAFF.

The DNA for the CDR3 is TGTGCCAGCACCTTGGGGGAAGAGACCCAGTACTTC. Translated: CASTLGEETQYF. The V call is TRBV12-3 or TRBV12-4, the J call TRBJ2-5; either TRBD1 or TRBD2 may fit D (5 bases each). V dropped 7 bases and J dropped 3 bases, with 9 bases sitting between them. The CDR3 is made up of 12 amino acids.

This clonotype came up many times. The rearrangement joins TRBV7-6 to TRBJ2-1; tentative D call: TRBD2 (5 bases). Trimming stripped 5 bases from V and 2 bases from J, with 13 bases between. The germline V gene encodes CDR1 SGHVS and CDR2 FNYEAQ. This CDR3 is 15 amino acids long. The CDR3 bases are TGTGCCAGCAGCCCCCCCAAGGGAGCCTACAATGAGCAGTTCTTC. Its translation: CASSPPKGAYNEQFF.

This clonotype was counted many times. This chain connects TRBV7-8 to TRBJ1-2; no firm D call. Germline CDR1 SGHVS, CDR2 FQNEAQ. The V gene lost 5 bases and the J gene lost 4 bases, with 17 bases spanning the gap. The CDR3 loop spans 15 amino acids. CDR3 sequence: CASSPSGESVYGYTF. The CDR3 nucleotides are TGTGCCAGCAGCCCTTCTGGGGAGTCCGTCTATGGCTACACCTTC.

This clonotype was seen a handful of times. The chain uses TRBV7-8 and TRBJ2-1; TRBD2 is a possible D gene (7 bases). Germline CDR1 and CDR2: SGHVS and FQNEAQ. The V end lost 1 base, the J end lost 2 bases, and 15 bases lay between the germline ends. There are 17 residues in the CDR3. In DNA form, the CDR3 reads TGTGCCAGCAGCTTAGGGGGGGGCCGGAAAACCTACAATGAGCAGTTCTTC. Translation: CASSLGGGRKTYNEQFF.

A few counts support this clonotype. V gene TRBV7-9 combines with J gene TRBJ1-1; 8 bases line up with TRBD1. Germline CDR1 SEHNR, CDR2 FQNEAQ (reference sequence). With V trimmed by 5 bases and J by 7 bases, 9 bases remained unmatched. The CDR3 covers 14 residues. CDR3 DNA sequence: TGTGCCAGCAGCACGACTACCGGGACAGGTGAAGCTTTCTTT. It is translated as CASSTTTGTGEAFF.

The table lists this clonotype with a few counts. V is TRBV4-2 and J is TRBJ2-1; TRBD1 matches 10 bases. Germline V CDR1 and CDR2: LGHNA, YNFKEQ. This CDR3 spans 15 amino acids. Losses at the gene ends were 3 bases for V and 1 base for J; bases not matched to a gene: 0. Here the CDR3 reads CASSQGQGSYNEQFF. DNA of the CDR3: TGTGCCAGCAGCCAGGGACAGGGGTCCTACAATGAGCAGTTCTTC.